Shown below are 7 T cell receptor beta chains from a single sample sequenced in a study of blood T cells in healthy people across ages. PCR was performed a second time for about 6 to 12 cycles using a sample-barcoded 5' primer and a J-beta primer mix. A single record per CDR3 protein comes from TCRdb applying MiXCR to the 5' RACE reads. This repertoire shows approximately 1.5 million distinct CDR3 sequences, approximately 32% found once; its top ten account for approximately 10%. The sample taken for sequencing was blood. The receptor set was obtained from a woman between 25 and 40 years old in good health.

The chain uses TRBV5-1 and TRBJ2-3, with 9 bases fitting TRBD2. Germline-derived CDR1 and CDR2 are SGHRS and YFSETQ. This CDR3 is 15 amino acids long. J gave up 1 base and V 5 bases, and 5 bases lay outside the gene matches. Written as DNA, the CDR3 is TGCGCCAGCAGAAATAAGCGGGGGGGCACAGATACGCAGTATTTT. Encoded protein: CASRNKRGGTDTQYF.

V usage is TRBV6-1 and J usage is TRBJ1-6, with D perhaps matching TRBD1 (5 bases). Germline-derived CDR1 and CDR2 are MNHNS and SASEGT. The V gene lost 7 bases and the J gene lost 10 bases, with 17 bases spanning the gap. CDR3 length equals 14 residues. The CDR3: CASIFRGFGSPLHF. CDR3 DNA: TGTGCCAGCATATTTCGGGGGTTCGGGTCACCCCTCCACTTT.

This clonotype occurred a few times. The genes are TRBV6-6 and TRBJ2-3, with TRBD2 matching 16 bases. CDR1 and CDR2 from the germline V gene are MNHNY and SVGAGI (reference sequence). V lost 6 bases and J lost 5; bases outside the gene matches: 8. The CDR3 has 17 residues. The CDR3: CASRPRGLAGGVDTQYF. The CDR3 coding sequence is TGTGCCAGCAGACCCAGGGGACTAGCGGGAGGGGTAGATACGCAGTATTTT.

V usage is TRBV20-1 and J usage is TRBJ2-7; 8 positions agree with TRBD2. Trimming took 5 bases from V and 0 from J; bases not matched to a gene: 6. Germline values: CDR1 DFQATT, CDR2 SNEGSKA (reference sequence). CDR3 size: 14 residues. CDR3 loop: CSARPGGRSYEQYF. The CDR3 DNA reads as TGCAGTGCTCGACCGGGAGGGCGCTCCTACGAGCAGTACTTC.

This CDR3 is CASSQEITLAGGWAQYF. The CDR3 nucleotides are TGTGCCAGCAGCCAAGAGATCACCCTAGCGGGCGGGTGGGCCCAGTACTTC. The J gene is TRBJ2-7, the V gene TRBV3-1, with 8 bases identical to TRBD2. J gave up 10 bases and V 0 bases, and 17 bases lay outside the gene matches. This CDR3 has 17 residues. CDR1 and CDR2 from the germline V gene are LGHDT and YNNKEL (reference sequence).

Only a few counts were recorded for this clonotype. Because the CDR3's place on the DNA is in doubt, the DNA is left out and the CDR3 is given as listed by TCRdb. The V call is TRBV29-1, the J call TRBJ1-2; TRBD1 is taken as the D call from the table, unchecked against the DNA. The length of the CDR3 is 16 amino acids, counting both ends. Germline assignment: CDR1 SQVTM and CDR2 ANQGSEA. The CDR3 is CSVPPGQGARSYGCTF.

This clonotype occurred many times. The V call is TRBV4-1, the J call TRBJ2-7, with TRBD2 matching over 8 bases. CDR3 length equals 15 residues. The V gene end was trimmed by 5 bases and the J gene end by 1 base; junction bases not matched to a gene: 7. CDR1 and CDR2 from the germline V gene are MGHRA and YSYEKL. The CDR3 region is CASSVTSGASYEQYF. DNA for the CDR3: TGCGCCAGCAGCGTTACTAGCGGAGCATCCTACGAGCAGTACTTC.